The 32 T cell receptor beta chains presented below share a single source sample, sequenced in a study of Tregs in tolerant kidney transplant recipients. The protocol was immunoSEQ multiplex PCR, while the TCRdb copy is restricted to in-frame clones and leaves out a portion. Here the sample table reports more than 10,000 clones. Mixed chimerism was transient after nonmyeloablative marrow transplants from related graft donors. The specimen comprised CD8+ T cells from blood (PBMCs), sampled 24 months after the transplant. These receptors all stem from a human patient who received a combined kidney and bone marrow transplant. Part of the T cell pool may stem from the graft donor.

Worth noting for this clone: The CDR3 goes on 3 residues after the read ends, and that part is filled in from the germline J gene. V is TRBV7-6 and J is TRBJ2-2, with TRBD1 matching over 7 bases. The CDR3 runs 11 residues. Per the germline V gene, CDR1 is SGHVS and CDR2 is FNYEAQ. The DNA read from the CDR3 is TGTGCCAGCAGCACAGGGGTGGGG. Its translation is CASSTGVG. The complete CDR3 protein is CASSTGVGLFF.

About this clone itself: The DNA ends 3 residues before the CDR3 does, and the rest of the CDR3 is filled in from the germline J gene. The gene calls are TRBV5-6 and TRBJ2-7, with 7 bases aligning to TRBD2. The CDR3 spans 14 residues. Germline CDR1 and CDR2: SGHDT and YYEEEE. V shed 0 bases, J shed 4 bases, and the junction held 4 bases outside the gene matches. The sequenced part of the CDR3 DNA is TGTGCCAGCAGCTTGGGGACTAGGCGGTACGAG. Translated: CASSLGTRRYE. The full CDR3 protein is CASSLGTRRYEQYF. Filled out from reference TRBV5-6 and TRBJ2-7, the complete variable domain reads DAGVTQSPTHLIKTRGQQVTLRCSPKSGHDTVSWYQQALGQGPQFIFQYYEEEERQRGNFPDRFSGHQFPNYSSELNVNALLLGDSALYLCASSLGTRRYEQYFGPGTRLTVT.

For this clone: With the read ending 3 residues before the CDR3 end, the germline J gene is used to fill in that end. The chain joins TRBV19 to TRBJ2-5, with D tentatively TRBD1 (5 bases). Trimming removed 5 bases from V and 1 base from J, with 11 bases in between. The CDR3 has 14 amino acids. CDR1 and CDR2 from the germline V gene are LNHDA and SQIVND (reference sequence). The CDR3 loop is CASSFRVSQETQYF. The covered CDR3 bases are TGTGCCAGTAGTTTCAGGGTGAGCCAAGAGACC.

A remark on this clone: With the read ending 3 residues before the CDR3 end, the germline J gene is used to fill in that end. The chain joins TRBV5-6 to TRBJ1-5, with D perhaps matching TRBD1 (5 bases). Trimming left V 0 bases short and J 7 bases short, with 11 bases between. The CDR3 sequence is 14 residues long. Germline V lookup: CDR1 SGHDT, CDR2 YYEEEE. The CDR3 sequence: CASSLAGGRQPQHF. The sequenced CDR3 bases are TGTGCCAGCAGCTTGGCGGGGGGAAGACAGCCC.

Incomplete CDR3 DNA: TGCGCCAGCAGCCCGGGACTAGCGCCTTTCACAGATACG. It translates to CASSPGLAPFTDT. The full CDR3 protein reads CASSPGLAPFTDTQYF. This chain joins TRBV5-1 and TRBJ2-3, with 10 bases matching TRBD2. The read comes to an end 3 residues before the CDR3 does, leaving the germline J gene to fill in the end. CDR1 and CDR2 from the germline V gene are SGHRS and YFSETQ. The CDR3 totals 16 residues. J was trimmed by 2 bases and V by 4 bases; bases with no gene match: 7.

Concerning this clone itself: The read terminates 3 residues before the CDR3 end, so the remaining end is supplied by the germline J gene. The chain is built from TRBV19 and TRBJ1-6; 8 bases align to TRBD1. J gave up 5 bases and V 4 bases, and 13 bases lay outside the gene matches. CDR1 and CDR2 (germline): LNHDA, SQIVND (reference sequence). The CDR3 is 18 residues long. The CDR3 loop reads CASSTPGTGLRHNSPLHF. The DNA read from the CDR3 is TGTGCCAGTAGTACCCCCGGGACAGGACTAAGGCATAATTCACCC.

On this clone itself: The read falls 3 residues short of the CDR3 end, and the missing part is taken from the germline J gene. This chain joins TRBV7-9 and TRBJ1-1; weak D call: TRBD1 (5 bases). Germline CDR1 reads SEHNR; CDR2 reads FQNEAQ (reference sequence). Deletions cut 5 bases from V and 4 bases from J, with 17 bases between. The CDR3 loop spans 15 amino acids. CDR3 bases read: TGTGCCAGCAGCCCCCGGGTCCAGGGCCCCACTGAA. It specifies CASSPRVQGPTE. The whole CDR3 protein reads CASSPRVQGPTEAFF. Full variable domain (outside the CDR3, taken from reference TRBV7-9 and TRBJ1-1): DTGVSQNPRHKITKRGQNVTFRCDPISEHNRLYWYRQTLGQGPEFLTYFQNEAQLEKSRLLSDRFSAERPKGSFSTLEIQRTEQGDSAMYLCASSPRVQGPTEAFFGQGTRLTVV.

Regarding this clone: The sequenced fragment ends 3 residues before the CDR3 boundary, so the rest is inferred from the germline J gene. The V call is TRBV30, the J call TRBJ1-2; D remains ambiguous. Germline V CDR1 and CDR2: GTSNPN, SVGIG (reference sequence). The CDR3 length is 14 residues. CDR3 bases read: TGTGCCTGGAGTGGAGTTTCCCAACTCCGAGGC. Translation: CAWSGVSQLRG. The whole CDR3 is CAWSGVSQLRGYTF.

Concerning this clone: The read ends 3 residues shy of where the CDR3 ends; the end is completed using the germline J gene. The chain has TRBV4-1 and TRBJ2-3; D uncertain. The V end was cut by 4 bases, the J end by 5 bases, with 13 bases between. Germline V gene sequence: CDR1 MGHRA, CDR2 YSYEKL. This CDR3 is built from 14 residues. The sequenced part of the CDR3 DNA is TGCGCCAGCAGCCCCCTGCAGGCCGGAGATACG. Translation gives CASSPLQAGDT. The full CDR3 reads CASSPLQAGDTQYF.

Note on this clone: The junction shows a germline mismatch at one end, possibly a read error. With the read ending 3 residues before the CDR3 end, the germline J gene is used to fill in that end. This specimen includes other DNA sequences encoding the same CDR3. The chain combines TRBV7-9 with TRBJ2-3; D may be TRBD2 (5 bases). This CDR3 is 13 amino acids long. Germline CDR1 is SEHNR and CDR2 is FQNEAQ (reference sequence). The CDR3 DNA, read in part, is TGCGCCAGCAGCTCGACTATGGCAGATACG. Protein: CASSSTMADT. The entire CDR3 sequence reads CASSSTMADTQYF.

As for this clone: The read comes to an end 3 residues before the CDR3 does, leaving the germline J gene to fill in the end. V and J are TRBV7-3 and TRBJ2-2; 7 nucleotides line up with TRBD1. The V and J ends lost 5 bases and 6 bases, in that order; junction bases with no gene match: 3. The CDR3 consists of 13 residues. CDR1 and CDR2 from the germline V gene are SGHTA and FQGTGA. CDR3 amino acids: CASSPTGPGELFF. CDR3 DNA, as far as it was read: TGTGCCAGCAGCCCGACAGGGCCCGGGGAG.

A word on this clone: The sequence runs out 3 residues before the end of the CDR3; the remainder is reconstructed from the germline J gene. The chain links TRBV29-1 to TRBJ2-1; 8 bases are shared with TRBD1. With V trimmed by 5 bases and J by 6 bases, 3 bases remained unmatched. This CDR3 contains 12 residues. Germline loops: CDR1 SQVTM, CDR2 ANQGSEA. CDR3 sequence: CSVRQGSNEQFF. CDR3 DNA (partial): TGCAGCGTTCGACAGGGGTCCAATGAG.

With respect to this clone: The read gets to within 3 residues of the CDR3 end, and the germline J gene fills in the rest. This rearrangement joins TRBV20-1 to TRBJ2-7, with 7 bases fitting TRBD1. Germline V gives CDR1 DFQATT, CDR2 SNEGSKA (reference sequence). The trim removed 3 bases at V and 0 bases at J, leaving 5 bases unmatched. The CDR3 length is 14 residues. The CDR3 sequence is CSARGDRPSYEQYF. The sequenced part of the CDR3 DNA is TGCAGTGCTAGGGGGGACAGACCCTCCTACGAG.

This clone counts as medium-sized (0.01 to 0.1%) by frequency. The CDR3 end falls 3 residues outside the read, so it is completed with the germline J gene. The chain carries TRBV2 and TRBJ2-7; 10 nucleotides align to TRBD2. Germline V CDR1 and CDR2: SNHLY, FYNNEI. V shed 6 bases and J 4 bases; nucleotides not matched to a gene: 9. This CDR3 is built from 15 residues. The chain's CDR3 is CASSSQREGRYEQYF. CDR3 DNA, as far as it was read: TGTGCCAGCAGCTCACAGCGGGAGGGCCGGTACGAG. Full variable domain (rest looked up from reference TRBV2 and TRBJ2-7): EPEVTQTPSHQVTQMGQEVILRCVPISNHLYFYWYRQILGQKVEFLVSFYNNEISEKSEIFDDQFSVERPDGSNFTLKIRSTKLEDSAMYFCASSSQREGRYEQYFGPGTRLTVT.

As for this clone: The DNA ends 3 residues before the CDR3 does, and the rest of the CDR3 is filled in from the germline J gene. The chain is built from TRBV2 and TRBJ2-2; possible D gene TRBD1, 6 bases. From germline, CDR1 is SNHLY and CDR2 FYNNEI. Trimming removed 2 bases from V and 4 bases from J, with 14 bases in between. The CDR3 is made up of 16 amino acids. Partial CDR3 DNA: TGTGCCAGCAGTGAAAGGGACACCACATTCACCGGGGAG. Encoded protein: CASSERDTTFTGE. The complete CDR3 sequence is CASSERDTTFTGELFF. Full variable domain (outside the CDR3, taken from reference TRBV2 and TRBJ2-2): EPEVTQTPSHQVTQMGQEVILRCVPISNHLYFYWYRQILGQKVEFLVSFYNNEISEKSEIFDDQFSVERPDGSNFTLKIRSTKLEDSAMYFCASSERDTTFTGELFFGEGSRLTVL.

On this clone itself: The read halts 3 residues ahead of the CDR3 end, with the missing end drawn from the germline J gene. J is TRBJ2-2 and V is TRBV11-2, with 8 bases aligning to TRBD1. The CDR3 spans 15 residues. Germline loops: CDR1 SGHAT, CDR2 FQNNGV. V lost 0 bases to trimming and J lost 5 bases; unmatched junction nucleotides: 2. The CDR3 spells CASSLEQGGTGELFF. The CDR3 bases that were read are TGTGCCAGCAGCTTAGAACAGGGGGGAACCGGGGAG. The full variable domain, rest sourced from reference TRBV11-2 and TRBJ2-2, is EAGVAQSPRYKIIEKRQSVAFWCNPISGHATLYWYQQILGQGPKLLIQFQNNGVVDDSQLPKDRFSAERLKGVDSTLKIQPAKLEDSAVYLCASSLEQGGTGELFFGEGSRLTVL.

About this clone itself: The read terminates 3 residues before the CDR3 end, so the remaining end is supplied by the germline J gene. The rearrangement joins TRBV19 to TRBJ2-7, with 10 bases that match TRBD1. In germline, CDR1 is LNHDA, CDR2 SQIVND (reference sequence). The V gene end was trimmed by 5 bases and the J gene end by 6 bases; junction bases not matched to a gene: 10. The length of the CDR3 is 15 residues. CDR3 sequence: CASSVPDRGSAEQYF. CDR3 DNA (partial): TGTGCCAGTAGTGTCCCGGACAGGGGGTCCGCCGAG.

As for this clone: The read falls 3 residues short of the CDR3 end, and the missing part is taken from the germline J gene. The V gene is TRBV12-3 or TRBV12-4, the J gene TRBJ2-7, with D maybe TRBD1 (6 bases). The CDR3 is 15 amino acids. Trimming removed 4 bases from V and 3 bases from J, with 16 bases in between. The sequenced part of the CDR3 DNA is TGTGCCAGCAGTTCAATGGACAGCGCAAACTACGAG. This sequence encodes CASSSMDSANYE. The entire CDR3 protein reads CASSSMDSANYEQYF.

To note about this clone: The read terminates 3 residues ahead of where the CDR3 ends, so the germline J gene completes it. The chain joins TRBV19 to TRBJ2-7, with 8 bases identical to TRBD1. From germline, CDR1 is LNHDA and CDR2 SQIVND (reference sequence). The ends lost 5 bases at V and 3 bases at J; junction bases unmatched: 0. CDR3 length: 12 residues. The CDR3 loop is CASSGTGYEQYF. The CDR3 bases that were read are TGTGCCAGTAGTGGGACAGGCTACGAG.

Partial CDR3 DNA: TGCAGCGTCCACCTTCTTAGACTAGCGGGAGGGCCAGATACG. Translated, it gives CSVHLLRLAGGPDT. The entire CDR3 reads CSVHLLRLAGGPDTQYF. The rearrangement links TRBV29-1 to TRBJ2-3; 14 nucleotides align to TRBD2. The sequenced fragment ends 3 residues before the CDR3 boundary, so the rest is inferred from the germline J gene. CDR1 is SQVTM, CDR2 ANQGSEA, per germline. CDR3 length equals 17 residues. Germline trimming cut 6 bases from V and 4 bases from J; bases unmatched to any gene: 12.

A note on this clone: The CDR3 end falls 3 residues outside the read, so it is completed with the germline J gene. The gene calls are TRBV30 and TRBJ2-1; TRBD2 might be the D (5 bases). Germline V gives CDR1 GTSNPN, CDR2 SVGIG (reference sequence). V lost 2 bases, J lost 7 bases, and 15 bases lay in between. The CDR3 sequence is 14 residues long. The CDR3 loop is CAWSYTRVGNEQFF. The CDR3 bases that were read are TGTGCCTGGAGTTATACTAGGGTCGGGAATGAG.

The CDR3 DNA, read in part, is TGTGCCAGCAGCTCCGGACAGAGCACAGATACG. It codes for CASSSGQSTDT. In full, the CDR3 is CASSSGQSTDTQYF. The chain employs TRBV7-8 and TRBJ2-3; a weak D match, TRBD1 (6 bases). With the read ending 3 residues before the CDR3 end, the germline J gene is used to fill in that end. The V end was cut by 4 bases, the J end by 0 bases, with 8 bases between. There are 14 residues in the CDR3. The germline V gene has CDR1 SGHVS and CDR2 FQNEAQ.

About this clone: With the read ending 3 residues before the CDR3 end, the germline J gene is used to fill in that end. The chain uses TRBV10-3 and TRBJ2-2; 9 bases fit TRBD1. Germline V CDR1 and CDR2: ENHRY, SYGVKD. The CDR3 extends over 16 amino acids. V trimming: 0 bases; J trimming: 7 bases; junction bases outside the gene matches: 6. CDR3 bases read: TGTGCCATCAGTGAGTCGGGACAGGGTCATTTCGGGGAG. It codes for CAISESGQGHFGE. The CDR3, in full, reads CAISESGQGHFGELFF.

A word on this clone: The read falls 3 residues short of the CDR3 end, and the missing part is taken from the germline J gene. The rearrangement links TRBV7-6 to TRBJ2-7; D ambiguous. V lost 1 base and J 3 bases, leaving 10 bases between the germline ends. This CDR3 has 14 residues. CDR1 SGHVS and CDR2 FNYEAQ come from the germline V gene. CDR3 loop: CASSLGSSLYEQYF. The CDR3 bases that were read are TGTGCCAGCAGCTTAGGCTCTAGTCTCTACGAG.

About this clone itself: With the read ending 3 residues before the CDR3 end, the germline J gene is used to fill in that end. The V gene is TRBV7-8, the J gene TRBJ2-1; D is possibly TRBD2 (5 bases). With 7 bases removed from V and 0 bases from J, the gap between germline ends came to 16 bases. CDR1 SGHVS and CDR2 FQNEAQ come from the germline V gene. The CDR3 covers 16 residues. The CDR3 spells CASTPIAGSSYNEQFF. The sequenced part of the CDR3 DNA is TGTGCCAGCACCCCTATTGCGGGTAGCTCCTACAATGAG.

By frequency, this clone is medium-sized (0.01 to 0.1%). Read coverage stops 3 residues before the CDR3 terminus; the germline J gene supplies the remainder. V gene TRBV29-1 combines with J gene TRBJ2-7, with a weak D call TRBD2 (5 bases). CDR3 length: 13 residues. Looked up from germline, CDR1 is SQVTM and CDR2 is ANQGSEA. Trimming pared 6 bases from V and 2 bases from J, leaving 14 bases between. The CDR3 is CSVGNSGPYEQYF. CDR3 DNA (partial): TGCAGCGTGGGAAACAGCGGCCCCTACGAG.

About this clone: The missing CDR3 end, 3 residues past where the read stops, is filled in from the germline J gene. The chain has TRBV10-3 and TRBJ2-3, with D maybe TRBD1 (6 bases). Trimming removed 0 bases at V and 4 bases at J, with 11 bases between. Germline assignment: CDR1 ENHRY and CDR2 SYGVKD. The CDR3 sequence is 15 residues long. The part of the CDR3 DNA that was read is TGTGCCATCAGTGAGTCACAGGGTCGGTCAGATACG. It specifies CAISESQGRSDT. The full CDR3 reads CAISESQGRSDTQYF.

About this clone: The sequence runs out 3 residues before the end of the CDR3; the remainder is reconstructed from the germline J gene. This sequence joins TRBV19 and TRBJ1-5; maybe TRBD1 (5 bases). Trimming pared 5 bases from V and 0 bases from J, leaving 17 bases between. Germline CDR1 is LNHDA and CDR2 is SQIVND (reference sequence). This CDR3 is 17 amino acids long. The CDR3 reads CASSAASGEHSNQPQHF. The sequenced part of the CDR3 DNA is TGTGCCAGTAGTGCCGCCTCGGGGGAGCATAGCAATCAGCCC.

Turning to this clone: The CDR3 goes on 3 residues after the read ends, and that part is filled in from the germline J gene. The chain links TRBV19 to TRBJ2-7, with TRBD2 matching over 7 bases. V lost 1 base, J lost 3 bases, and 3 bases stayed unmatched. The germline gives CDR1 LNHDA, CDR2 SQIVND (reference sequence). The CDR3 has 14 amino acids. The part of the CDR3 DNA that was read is TGTGCCAGTAGTATAGGTGGCGGGAGCTACGAG. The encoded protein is CASSIGGGSYE. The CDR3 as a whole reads CASSIGGGSYEQYF.

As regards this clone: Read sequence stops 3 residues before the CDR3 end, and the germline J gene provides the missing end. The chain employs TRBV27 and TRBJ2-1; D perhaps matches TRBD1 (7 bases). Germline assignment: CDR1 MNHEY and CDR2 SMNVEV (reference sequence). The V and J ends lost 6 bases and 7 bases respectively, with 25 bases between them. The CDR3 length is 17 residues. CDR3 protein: CASSLRVSGGRVNEQFF. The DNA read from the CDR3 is TGTGCCAGCAGCCTAAGGGTTTCAGGGGGGAGAGTGAATGAG.

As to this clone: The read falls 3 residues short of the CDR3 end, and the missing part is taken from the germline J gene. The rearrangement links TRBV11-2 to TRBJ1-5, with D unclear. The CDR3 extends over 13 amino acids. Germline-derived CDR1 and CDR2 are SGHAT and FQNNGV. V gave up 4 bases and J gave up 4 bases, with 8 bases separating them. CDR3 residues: CASSSSGNQPQHF. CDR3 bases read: TGTGCCAGCAGCTCATCAGGAAATCAGCCC.

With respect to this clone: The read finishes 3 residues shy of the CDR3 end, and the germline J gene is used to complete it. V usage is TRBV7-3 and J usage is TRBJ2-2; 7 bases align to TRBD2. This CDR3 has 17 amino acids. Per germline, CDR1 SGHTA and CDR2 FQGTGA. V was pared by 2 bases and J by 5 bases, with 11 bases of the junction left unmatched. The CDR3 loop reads CASSLFSTGGLTGELFF. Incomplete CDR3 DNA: TGTGCCAGCAGCTTATTCTCAACGGGGGGATTAACCGGGGAG.